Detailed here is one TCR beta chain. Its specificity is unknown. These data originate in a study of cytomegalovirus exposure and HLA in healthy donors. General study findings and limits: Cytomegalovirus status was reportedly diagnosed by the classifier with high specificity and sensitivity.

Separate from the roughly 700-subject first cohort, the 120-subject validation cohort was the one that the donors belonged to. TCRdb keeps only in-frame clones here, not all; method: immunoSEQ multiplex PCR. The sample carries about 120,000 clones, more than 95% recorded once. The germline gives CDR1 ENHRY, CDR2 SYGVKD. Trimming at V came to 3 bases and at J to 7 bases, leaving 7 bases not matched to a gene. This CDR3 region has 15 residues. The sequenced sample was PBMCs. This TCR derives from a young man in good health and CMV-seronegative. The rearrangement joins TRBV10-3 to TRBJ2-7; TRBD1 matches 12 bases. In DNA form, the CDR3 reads TGTGCCATCAGTGAACCGGGACAGGGGGCGCGGGAGCAGTACTTC. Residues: CAISEPGQGAREQYF.